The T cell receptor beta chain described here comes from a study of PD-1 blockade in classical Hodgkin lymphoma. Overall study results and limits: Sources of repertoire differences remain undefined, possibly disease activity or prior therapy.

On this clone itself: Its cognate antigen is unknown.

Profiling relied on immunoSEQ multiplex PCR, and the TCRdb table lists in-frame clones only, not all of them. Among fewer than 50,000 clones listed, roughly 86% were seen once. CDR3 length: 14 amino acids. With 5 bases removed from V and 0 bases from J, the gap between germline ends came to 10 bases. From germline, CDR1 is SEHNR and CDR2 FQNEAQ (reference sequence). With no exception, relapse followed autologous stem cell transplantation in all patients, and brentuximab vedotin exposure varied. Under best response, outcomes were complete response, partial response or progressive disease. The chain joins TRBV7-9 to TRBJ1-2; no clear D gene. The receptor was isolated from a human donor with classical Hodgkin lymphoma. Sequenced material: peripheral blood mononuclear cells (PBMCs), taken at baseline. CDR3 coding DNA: TGTGCCAGCAGCCCCCCGCGGACTAACTATGGCTACACCTTC. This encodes CASSPPRTNYGYTF.